This TCR beta chain was found in a study of Graves' ophthalmopathy and Graves' hyperthyroidism. Scientists amplified the TCR beta CDR3 regions from RNA transcripts. After a first-round RT-PCR with HTBI primers, a second-round multiplex PCR was run. MiXCR, run by TCRdb on the multiplex PCR reads, gives a single entry per CDR3 protein. The data contain around 600,000 distinct CDR3 sequences, roughly two fifths of them singletons. This clonotype was recorded many times. This clonotype was sampled from an adult man with Graves' ophthalmopathy. The sample comprised peripheral blood.

The CDR3 coding sequence is TGTGCCAGCACCGCGGACAGGGGGAACACTGAAGCTTTCTTT. Translation: CASTADRGNTEAFF. The chain couples TRBV6-6 to TRBJ1-1; 9 nucleotides agree with TRBD1. Germline V gene lookup returns CDR1 MNHNY and CDR2 SVGAGI (reference sequence). The CDR3 extends over 14 amino acids. Trimming took 7 bases from V and 1 from J; bases not matched to a gene: 4.